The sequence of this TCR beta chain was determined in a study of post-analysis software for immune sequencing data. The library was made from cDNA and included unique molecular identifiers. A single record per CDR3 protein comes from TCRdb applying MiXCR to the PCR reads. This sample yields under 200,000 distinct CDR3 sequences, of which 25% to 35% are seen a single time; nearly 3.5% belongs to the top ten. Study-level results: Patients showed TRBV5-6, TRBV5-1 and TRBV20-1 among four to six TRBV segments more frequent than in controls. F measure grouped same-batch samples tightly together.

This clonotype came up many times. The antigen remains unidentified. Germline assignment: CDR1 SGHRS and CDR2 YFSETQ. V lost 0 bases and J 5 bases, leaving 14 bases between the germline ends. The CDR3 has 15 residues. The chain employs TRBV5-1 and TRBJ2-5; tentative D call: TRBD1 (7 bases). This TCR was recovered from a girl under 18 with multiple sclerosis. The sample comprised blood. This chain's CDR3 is CASSLGAQGGETQYF. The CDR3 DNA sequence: TGCGCCAGCAGCTTGGGCGCCCAGGGGGGCGAGACCCAGTACTTC.